The rows below give T cell receptor beta chains drawn from one sample of a study of blood T cell repertoires in COVID-19. TCRdb's copy holds only in-frame clones and misses some; the assay was immunoSEQ multiplex PCR. The sample lists about 240,000 clones, around 89% occurring once. Input material: PBMCs or T cells enriched from blood (not recorded which). All receptors come from a woman in her thirties who had recovered from COVID-19. Each CDR3 is given with its conserved first and last residue. Each record gives: J gene, clone size, V gene, D gene, CDR3 DNA, CDR3 protein. A D gene is named only where the DNA matches it firmly. Only part of the rows carry a size: once, few, many, or a class if the clone is expanded.

TRBJ1-1 NA TRBV13 NA TGTGCCAGCAGCTTAGAAGGGGAAACCAGAGGAACTGAAGCTTTCTTT CASSLEGETRGTEAFF
TRBJ2-1 NA TRBV5-1 NA TGCGCCAGCAGCTTGGTAGCAGGGCCCCGGAGTGAGCAGTTCTTC CASSLVAGPRSEQFF
TRBJ1-5 NA TRBV6-6 NA TGTGCCAGCAGTGGAAGACATCGAAGCAATCAGCCCCAGCATTTT CASSGRHRSNQPQHF
TRBJ2-7 once TRBV29-1 NA TGCAGCGTTGAGTCTGGGGGAGGCCACGAGCAGTACTTC CSVESGGGHEQYF
TRBJ1-4 NA TRBV7-9 NA TGTGCCAGCAGCCGAGGGAGGGTGTACGCAACTAATGAAAAACTGTTTTTT CASSRGRVYATNEKLFF
TRBJ2-1 NA TRBV5-1 NA TGCGCCAGCAGCTCGGAACCAGGGATAAATGAGCAGTTCTTC CASSSEPGINEQFF
TRBJ1-4 NA TRBV15 NA TGTGCCACCAGTCCCCACACCGCAACTAATGAAAAACTGTTTTTT CATSPHTATNEKLFF
TRBJ2-5 once TRBV7-8 TRBD1 TGTGCCAGCAGCTTAGATAGGGGGCAACAAGAGACCCAGTACTTC CASSLDRGQQETQYF
TRBJ2-7 NA TRBV6-5 NA TGTGCCAGCATCATGTCGGTCAACTCCTACGAGCAGTACTTC CASIMSVNSYEQYF
TRBJ2-1 NA TRBV28 TRBD2 TGTGCCAGCAGTTTTGTAGCGGGAGGCTACAATGAGCAGTTCTTC CASSFVAGGYNEQFF
TRBJ1-2 NA TRBV28 TRBD1 TGTGCCAGCACCCGGGACAGGGGGCTTGGCTACACCTTC CASTRDRGLGYTF
TRBJ1-1 NA TRBV5-5 NA TGTGCCAGCGAGGGGAGGGTAAGGAACACTGAAGCTTTCTTT CASEGRVRNTEAFF
TRBJ1-2 NA TRBV7-9 NA TGTGCCAGCAGCTTGACAGGTGGCTACACCTTC CASSLTGGYTF
TRBJ2-1 NA TRBV7-8 TRBD2 TGTGCCAGCAGCTTAGCGGCGGCGGGAGTGTCGGCTGAGCAGTTCTTC CASSLAAAGVSAEQFF
TRBJ1-1 NA TRBV20-1 TRBD1 TGCAGTGCCGGACAGGACCTCCAAGCTTTCTTT CSAGQDLQAFF
TRBJ1-1 NA TRBV6-2/TRBV6-3 TRBD1 TGTGCCAGCAGCACCCAGGGGGCGCTCACTGAAGCTTTCTTT CASSTQGALTEAFF
TRBJ1-6 NA TRBV5-4 NA TGTGCCAGCAGCTTGGAACAGGGAAATAATTCACCCCTCCACTTT CASSLEQGNNSPLHF
TRBJ2-7 NA TRBV7-2 TRBD1 TGTGCCAGCAGCTTCCGGGACAGGGGACCCTACGAGCAGTACTTC CASSFRDRGPYEQYF
TRBJ2-2 NA TRBV27 TRBD2 TGTGCCAGCAGTTTGGGCCACGGGAGGAGGACCGGGGAGCTGTTTTTT CASSLGHGRRTGELFF
TRBJ1-1 few TRBV4-3 NA TGCGCCAGCAGCCAAGATTGGCGGGGTCCCTTGAACACTGAAGCTTTCTTT CASSQDWRGPLNTEAFF
TRBJ2-1 NA TRBV10-2 TRBD1 TGCGCCAGCAGTGAGTCATGGACAGGGGGCAATGAGCAGTTCTTC CASSESWTGGNEQFF
TRBJ1-2 NA TRBV9 NA TGTGCCAGCAGCCCCGTTTCGGGGTATGGCTACACCTTC CASSPVSGYGYTF
TRBJ1-2 NA TRBV6-1 TRBD1 TGTGCCAGCAGTGAAACAGGGGCGGCTAACTATGGCTACACCTTC CASSETGAANYGYTF
TRBJ1-2 NA TRBV9 NA TGTGCCAGCAGCGTAGTGGGTGGTTTGGTGGAGAGACCATTGGGAGACGCCGAGTTTGGCTACACCTTC CASSVVGGLVERPLGDAEFGYTF
TRBJ1-1 once TRBV19 NA TGTGCCAGTAGCGCCGGGTCCTTCACTGAAGCTTTCTTT CASSAGSFTEAFF
TRBJ2-1 few TRBV19 TRBD2 TGTGCCAGTAGTATTTCCGGACTAGCGGGAGGTGTTAAAAGATCCTACAATGAGCAGTTCTTC CASSISGLAGGVKRSYNEQFF
TRBJ2-1 NA TRBV25-1 TRBD2 TGTGCCAGCAGTGCGGGGACTAGCGGAAACTCCTACAATGAGCAGTTCTTC CASSAGTSGNSYNEQFF
TRBJ1-2 NA TRBV19 TRBD1 TGTGCCAGTAGTATATCCGGGACAGGGTTTCGGTATGGCTACACCTTC CASSISGTGFRYGYTF
TRBJ2-7 NA TRBV5-5 TRBD2 TGTGCCAGCAGCTTGAGGCTAGCGGGCCGTTACGAGCAGTACTTC CASSLRLAGRYEQYF
TRBJ2-2 NA TRBV5-1 NA TGCGCCAGCAGCTGGAGCGGGAACACCGGGGAGCTGTTTTTT CASSWSGNTGELFF
TRBJ2-1 NA TRBV7-2 TRBD1 TGTGCCAGCAGCTTAGGACAGGGGGGAAATGAGCAGTTCTTC CASSLGQGGNEQFF
TRBJ2-7 NA TRBV6-5 NA TGTGCCAGCAGTCCAGGGGCTCACAACTACGAGCAGTACTTC CASSPGAHNYEQYF